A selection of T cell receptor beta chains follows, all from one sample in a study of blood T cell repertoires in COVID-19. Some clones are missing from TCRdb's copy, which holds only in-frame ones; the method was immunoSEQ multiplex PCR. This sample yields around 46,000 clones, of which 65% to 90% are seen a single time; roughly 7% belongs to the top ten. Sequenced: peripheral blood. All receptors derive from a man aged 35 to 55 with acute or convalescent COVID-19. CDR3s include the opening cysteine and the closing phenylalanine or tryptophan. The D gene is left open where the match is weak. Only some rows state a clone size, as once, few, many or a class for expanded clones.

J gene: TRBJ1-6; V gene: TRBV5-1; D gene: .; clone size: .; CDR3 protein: CASSSPDRFNSPLHF; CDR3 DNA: TGCGCCAGCAGCTCCCCGGACAGATTTAATTCACCCCTCCACTTT
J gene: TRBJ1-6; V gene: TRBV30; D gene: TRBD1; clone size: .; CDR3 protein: CAWSVEAGGIYSPLHF; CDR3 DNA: TGTGCCTGGAGTGTAGAGGCAGGGGGCATTTATTCACCCCTCCACTTT
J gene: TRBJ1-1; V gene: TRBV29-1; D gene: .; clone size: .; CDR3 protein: CSVALLPGGTEAFF; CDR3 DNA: TGCAGCGTTGCTCTTCTCCCGGGGGGCACTGAAGCTTTCTTT
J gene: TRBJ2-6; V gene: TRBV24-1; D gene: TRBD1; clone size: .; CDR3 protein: CATSLSQGAPGANVLTF; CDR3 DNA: TGTGCCACCAGTCTCTCCCAGGGGGCGCCTGGGGCCAACGTCCTGACTTTC
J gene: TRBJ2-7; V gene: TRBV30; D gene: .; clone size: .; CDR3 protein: CAWSALQGAAGGEQYF; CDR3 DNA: TGTGCCTGGAGTGCTCTACAGGGGGCCGCGGGAGGCGAGCAGTACTTC
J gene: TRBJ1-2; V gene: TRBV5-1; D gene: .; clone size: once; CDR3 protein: CASSPEVGRMIYGYTF; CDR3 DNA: TGCGCCAGCAGCCCTGAAGTTGGCAGGATGATCTATGGCTACACCTTC
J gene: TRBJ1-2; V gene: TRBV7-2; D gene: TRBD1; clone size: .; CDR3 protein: CASSGQVGGYTF; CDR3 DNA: TGTGCCAGCAGTGGACAGGTCGGTGGCTACACCTTC
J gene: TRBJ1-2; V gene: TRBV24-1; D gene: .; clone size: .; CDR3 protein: CATSAGGNGYTF; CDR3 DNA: TGTGCCACCAGTGCGGGGGGAAACGGCTACACCTTC
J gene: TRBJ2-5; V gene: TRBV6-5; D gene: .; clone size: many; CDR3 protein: CASRGGVETQYF; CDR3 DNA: TGTGCCAGCAGAGGGGGGGTAGAGACCCAGTACTTC
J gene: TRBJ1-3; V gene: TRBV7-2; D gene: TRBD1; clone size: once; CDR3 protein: CASSLTGQFSSPIYF; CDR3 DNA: TGTGCCAGCAGCCTAACGGGACAGTTCTCATCCCCCATATATTTT
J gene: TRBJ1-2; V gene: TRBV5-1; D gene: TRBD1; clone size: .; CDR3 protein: CASSWTGNYGYTF; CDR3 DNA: TGCGCCAGCAGCTGGACAGGAAACTATGGCTACACCTTC
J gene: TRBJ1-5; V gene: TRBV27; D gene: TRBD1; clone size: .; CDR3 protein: CASSDRVGYNQPQHF; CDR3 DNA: TGTGCCAGCAGCGACAGGGTTGGTTACAATCAGCCCCAGCATTTT
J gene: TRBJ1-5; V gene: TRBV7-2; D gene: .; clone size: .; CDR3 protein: CASSRDYNQPQHF; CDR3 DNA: TGTGCCAGCAGTCGGGACTACAATCAGCCCCAGCATTTT
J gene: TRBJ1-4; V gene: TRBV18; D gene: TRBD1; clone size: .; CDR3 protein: CASSPDRGNEKLFF; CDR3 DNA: TGTGCCAGCTCACCAGACAGGGGGAATGAAAAACTGTTTTTT
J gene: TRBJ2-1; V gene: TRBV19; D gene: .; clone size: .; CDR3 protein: CASSDRSSYNEQFF; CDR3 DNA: TGTGCCAGTAGTGACAGGAGCTCCTACAATGAGCAGTTCTTC
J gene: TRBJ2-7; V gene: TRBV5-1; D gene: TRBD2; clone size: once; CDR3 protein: CASSHSGVSSYEQYF; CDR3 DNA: TGCGCCAGCAGCCATAGCGGGGTTAGCTCCTACGAGCAGTACTTC
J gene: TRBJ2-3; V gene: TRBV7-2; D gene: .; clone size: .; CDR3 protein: CASSSGSTQYF; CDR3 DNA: TGTGCCAGCAGCTCCGGGTCAACGCAGTATTTT
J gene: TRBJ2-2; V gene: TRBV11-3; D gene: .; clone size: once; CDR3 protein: CASSLGLWRGGNTGELFF; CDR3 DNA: TGTGCCAGCAGCTTAGGCTTATGGAGGGGCGGAAACACCGGGGAGCTGTTTTTT
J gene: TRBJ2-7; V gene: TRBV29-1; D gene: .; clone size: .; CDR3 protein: CSVEGLTGGGYEQYF; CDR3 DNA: TGCAGCGTTGAAGGGCTAACAGGGGGGGGCTACGAGCAGTACTTC
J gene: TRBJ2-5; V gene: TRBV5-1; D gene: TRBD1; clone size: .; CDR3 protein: CASSLGPGQQETQYF; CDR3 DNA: TGCGCCAGCAGCTTGGGACCGGGACAGCAAGAGACCCAGTACTTC
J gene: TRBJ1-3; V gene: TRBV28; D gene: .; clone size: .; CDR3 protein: CASSSTGGGNTIYF; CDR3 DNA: TGTGCCAGCAGTTCTACGGGGGGTGGAAACACCATATATTTT
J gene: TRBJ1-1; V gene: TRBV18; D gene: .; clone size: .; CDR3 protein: CASSQSGATEAFF; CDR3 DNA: TGTGCCAGCTCCCAATCTGGGGCCACTGAAGCTTTCTTT
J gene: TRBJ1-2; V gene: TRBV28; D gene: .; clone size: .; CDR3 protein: CASSLGAGGPYGYTF; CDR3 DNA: TGTGCCAGCAGTTTAGGGGCGGGAGGACCTTATGGCTACACCTTC
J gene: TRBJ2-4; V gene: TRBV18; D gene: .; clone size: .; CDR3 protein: CASSTTILAKNIQYF; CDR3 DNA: TGTGCCAGCTCAACAACTATACTAGCCAAAAACATTCAGTACTTC
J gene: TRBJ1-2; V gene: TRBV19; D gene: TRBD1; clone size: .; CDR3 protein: CASTPTGGGGGYTF; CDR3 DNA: TGTGCCAGTACCCCGACAGGGGGCGGAGGTGGCTACACCTTC
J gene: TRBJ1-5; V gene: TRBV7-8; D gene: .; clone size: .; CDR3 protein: CASSPFNQPQHF; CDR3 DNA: TGTGCCAGCAGCCCATTTAATCAGCCCCAGCATTTT
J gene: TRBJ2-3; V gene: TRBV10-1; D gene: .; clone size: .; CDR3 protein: CASRTRGSDGADTQYF; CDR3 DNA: TGCGCCAGCAGAACAAGGGGGAGCGACGGCGCAGATACGCAGTATTTT
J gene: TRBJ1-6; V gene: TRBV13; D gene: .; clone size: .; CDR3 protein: CASSLTRQYSPLHF; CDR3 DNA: TGTGCCAGCAGCTTAACCAGGCAATATTCACCCCTCCACTTT
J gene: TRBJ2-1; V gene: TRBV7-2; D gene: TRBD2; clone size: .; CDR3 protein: CASSPSTSGGAWREQFF; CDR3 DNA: TGTGCCAGCAGCCCCTCAACTAGCGGGGGGGCCTGGCGTGAGCAGTTCTTC
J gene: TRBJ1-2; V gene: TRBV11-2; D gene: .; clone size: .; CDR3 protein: CASSLTPTGRYGYTF; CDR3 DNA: TGTGCCAGCAGCCTAACTCCGACAGGCCGTTATGGCTACACCTTC
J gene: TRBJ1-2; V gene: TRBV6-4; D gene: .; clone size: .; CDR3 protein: CASSLSGRSDGYTF; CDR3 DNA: TGTGCCAGCAGTCTCTCAGGGAGGTCTGATGGCTACACCTTC
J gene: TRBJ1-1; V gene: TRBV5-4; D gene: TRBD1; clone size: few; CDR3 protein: CASSEGQGPEAFF; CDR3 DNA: TGTGCCAGCAGCGAGGGACAGGGACCTGAAGCTTTCTTT